Listed below are T cell receptor beta chains from one sample, sequenced in a study of somatic mutations in cytotoxic T cells in rheumatoid arthritis. Data came from immunoSEQ multiplex PCR; TCRdb stores just in-frame clones and leaves some out. The table records around 21,000 clones, about four fifths of them present only once. Sequencing was performed on CD8+ T cells sorted from blood. Receptors were obtained from an adult with rheumatoid arthritis. CDR3s include the opening cysteine and the closing phenylalanine or tryptophan. Fields, in order: J gene, D gene, V gene, clone size, CDR3 protein, CDR3 DNA. A D gene is named only where the DNA matches it firmly. Rows may omit the clone size; those that give it use once, few, many or a size class.

TRBJ2-1 - TRBV5-8 - CAGGRGAYNEQFF TGTGCCGGTGGGAGGGGGGCCTACAATGAGCAGTTCTTC
TRBJ1-2 - TRBV7-3 - CASSLSAGDYGYTF TGTGCCAGCAGCTTAAGCGCAGGGGACTATGGCTACACCTTC
TRBJ1-1 TRBD1 TRBV19 - CASKTGTGPTEAFF TGTGCCAGTAAAACCGGGACAGGGCCCACTGAAGCTTTCTTT
TRBJ1-1 - TRBV7-9 - CASSFSLQGRHTEAFF TGTGCCAGCAGCTTCTCCTTGCAGGGGCGGCACACTGAAGCTTTCTTT
TRBJ2-7 - TRBV10-2 - CASSVGSGYEQYF TGCGCCAGCAGTGTAGGTAGCGGCTACGAGCAGTACTTC
TRBJ2-7 TRBD1 TRBV14 - CASSQTGVTKEQYF TGTGCCAGCAGCCAAACAGGGGTCACAAAAGAGCAGTACTTC
TRBJ1-3 - TRBV7-9 - CASSLVGIGNTIYF TGTGCCAGCAGCTTAGTCGGGATTGGAAACACCATATATTTT
TRBJ1-1 - TRBV7-9 - CASSLPHTEAFF TGTGCCAGCAGCCTGCCGCACACTGAAGCTTTCTTT
TRBJ2-7 - TRBV6-5 once CASSYGAGGEQYF TGTGCCAGCAGTTACGGGGCCGGAGGCGAGCAGTACTTC
TRBJ2-1 TRBD1 TRBV27 few CASSLLGFGGTGSNEQFF TGTGCCAGCAGTTTATTAGGGTTTGGGGGGACAGGGTCTAATGAGCAGTTCTTC
TRBJ2-1 - TRBV7-9 - CASSLPGIEGDEQFF TGTGCCAGCAGCTTGCCAGGAATCGAGGGAGATGAGCAGTTCTTC
TRBJ2-7 - TRBV30 - CAWARGYGEQYF TGTGCCTGGGCGAGGGGGTACGGGGAGCAGTACTTC
TRBJ2-7 TRBD1 TRBV19 - CASSLQTGSYEQYF TGTGCCAGTAGTTTACAGACAGGGAGCTACGAGCAGTACTTC
TRBJ2-1 TRBD1 TRBV2 - CASSYGDSYNEQFF TGTGCCAGCAGCTATGGGGACAGCTACAATGAGCAGTTCTTC
TRBJ2-2 - TRBV4-1 - CASSQEGRTGELFF TGCGCCAGCAGCCAAGAGGGCCGCACCGGGGAGCTGTTTTTT
TRBJ1-3 - TRBV15 - CATSPRLASSGNTIYF TGTGCCACCAGCCCCCGACTGGCTAGCTCTGGAAACACCATATATTTT
TRBJ2-2 TRBD1 TRBV11-2 - CASSRQGRANTGELFF TGTGCCAGCAGCCGACAGGGTAGGGCCAACACCGGGGAGCTGTTTTTT
TRBJ1-1 - TRBV7-9 - CASSLGGGNTEAFF TGTGCCAGCAGCTTGGGAGGGGGGAACACTGAAGCTTTCTTT
TRBJ2-1 - TRBV9 - CASSVETGYNEQFF TGTGCCAGCAGCGTAGAGACAGGATACAATGAGCAGTTCTTC
TRBJ2-3 TRBD2 TRBV5-6 - CASSLGAGPRGDTQYF TGTGCCAGCAGCTTGGGAGCGGGACCCCGGGGGGATACGCAGTATTTT
TRBJ2-7 - TRBV4-1 - CASSQRATGYEQYF TGCGCCAGCAGCCAACGGGCCACAGGATACGAGCAGTACTTC
TRBJ2-7 - TRBV5-8 few CASSLEYGRGEQYF TGTGCCAGCAGCTTGGAGTACGGGAGAGGAGAGCAGTACTTC
TRBJ1-3 - TRBV4-1 - CASSQDGGTGNTIYF TGCGCCAGCAGCCAAGATGGGGGTACCGGAAACACCATATATTTT
TRBJ2-2 - TRBV27 - CASRTGPTGELFF TGTGCCAGCAGAACAGGCCCGACCGGGGAGCTGTTTTTT
TRBJ1-5 - TRBV4-1 - CASSQDGSSNQPQHF TGCGCCAGCAGCCAAGATGGGAGTAGCAATCAGCCCCAGCATTTT
TRBJ1-5 - TRBV5-6 - CASSPGLSNQPQHF TGTGCCAGCAGCCCGGGACTTTCAAATCAGCCCCAGCATTTT
TRBJ1-1 - TRBV5-5 - CASSSTGGDTEAFF TGTGCCAGCAGCTCAACAGGAGGGGACACTGAAGCTTTCTTT
TRBJ1-1 - TRBV7-2 - CASSLGLWGRAKAEAFF TGTGCCAGCAGCTTAGGATTATGGGGCAGAGCAAAGGCTGAAGCTTTCTTT
TRBJ2-2 TRBD1 TRBV5-4 once CASSLPRTGGGGELFF TGTGCCAGCAGCCTACCCCGGACAGGGGGAGGCGGGGAGCTGTTTTTT
TRBJ2-1 TRBD2 TRBV27 few CASSLLGFTSGSLGNEQFF TGTGCCAGCAGTTTGTTGGGGTTCACTAGCGGGAGTTTGGGGAATGAGCAGTTCTTC
TRBJ2-7 TRBD2 TRBV7-3 - CASSLSGGDTSYEQYF TGTGCCAGCAGCTTATCGGGGGGGGACACTTCCTACGAGCAGTACTTC
TRBJ1-4 TRBD1 TRBV5-6 - CASSRGTEEVEKLFF TGTGCCAGCAGCAGGGGGACAGAAGAGGTTGAAAAACTGTTTTTT
TRBJ2-5 TRBD2 TRBV18 - CASSRLAGRETQYF TGTGCCAGCTCACGTCTAGCGGGACGAGAGACCCAGTACTTC
TRBJ1-2 - TRBV4-1 - CASSQVTGSNYGYTF TGCGCCAGCAGCCAAGTCACGGGTTCCAACTATGGCTACACCTTC
TRBJ2-7 TRBD2 TRBV29-1 - CSVEASGDYEQYF TGCAGCGTTGAGGCTAGCGGGGATTACGAGCAGTACTTC
TRBJ2-2 - TRBV5-6 once CASSLMGAGELFF TGTGCCAGCAGCTTGATGGGGGCCGGGGAGCTGTTTTTT
TRBJ2-5 - TRBV5-6 - CASSLPGEETQYF TGTGCCAGCAGCTTGCCCGGGGAAGAGACCCAGTACTTC
TRBJ1-5 - TRBV5-6 - CASSIDSSYQPQHF TGTGCCAGCAGCATCGACAGCAGTTATCAGCCCCAGCATTTT
TRBJ2-2 - TRBV7-3 - CASSSTSGELFF TGTGCCAGCAGCTCCACGTCCGGGGAGCTGTTTTTT
TRBJ2-7 - TRBV7-9 - CASSSRDPPSYEQYF TGTGCCAGCAGTTCCAGGGACCCCCCGTCCTACGAGCAGTACTTC
TRBJ2-7 TRBD1 TRBV6-6 - CASSYSRDRTYEQYF TGTGCCAGCAGTTACTCTCGGGACAGAACCTACGAGCAGTACTTC
TRBJ2-7 - TRBV7-9 medium-sized CASSSDNPEQYF TGTGCCAGCAGCTCGGACAACCCCGAGCAGTACTTC
TRBJ2-2 - TRBV6-4 - CASSENLRRDTGELFF TGTGCCAGCAGCGAAAACCTTCGGAGGGACACCGGGGAGCTGTTTTTT
TRBJ2-6 - TRBV4-3 - CASSQDSSVSGANVLTF TGCGCCAGCAGCCAAGACAGCTCAGTCTCTGGGGCCAACGTCCTGACTTTC
TRBJ2-7 - TRBV5-4 - CASSLGESYEQYF TGTGCCAGCAGCTTGGGGGAATCCTACGAGCAGTACTTC
TRBJ1-1 TRBD1 TRBV4-1 - CASRLGQGDTEAFF TGCGCCAGCAGACTGGGACAGGGGGACACTGAAGCTTTCTTT
TRBJ2-3 - TRBV4-3 - CASSQDPDRRPDTQYF TGCGCCAGCAGCCAAGACCCGGACAGACGGCCAGATACGCAGTATTTT
TRBJ2-7 - TRBV5-6 - CASSFGTWLTSF TGTGCCAGCAGTTTCGGGACTTGGCTCACAAGCTTC